This TCR beta chain was observed in a study of blood T cell repertoires in COVID-19. Original processing notes: Amplification of reference gene primers was used by the study to estimate nucleated cell counts. Clones were read by immunoSEQ multiplex PCR, and TCRdb kept only the in-frame ones, dropping some. That table supplies the V and J calls and clone size; D and trimming were determined from the DNA. The data contain about 320,000 clones, 89% of them singletons. The germline CDR1 and CDR2 sequences are SGHDT and YYEEEE. This CDR3 is built from 15 residues. After removal of 5 bases from V and 5 bases from J, the junction contained 10 bases not matched to a gene. Patients in Seattle were enrolled during active infection, then followed longitudinally.

This chain connects TRBV5-6 to TRBJ1-1; 9 bases agree with TRBD1. Input material: peripheral blood. The clonotype was recovered from a woman under 40 with COVID-19, enrolled during active disease. This CDR3 reads CASRRGQGMWTEAFF. DNA of the CDR3: TGTGCCAGCAGGCGGGGACAGGGAATGTGGACTGAAGCTTTCTTT.